This TCR beta chain derives from a study of T cells in Graves' hyperthyroidism and ophthalmopathy. Pregnant or lactating patients were excluded, as were those with uncontrolled infection or other autoimmune disease. The J segment lost 2 bases and the V segment lost 4 bases, leaving 5 bases of the junction unmatched. The V gene's germline CDR1 is DFQATT and CDR2 SNEGSKA (reference sequence). The CDR3 has 14 amino acids. In its sample, this clonotype was seen many times. RNA transcripts provided the source from which TCR beta CDR3 regions were amplified. First-round RT-PCR targeting the TCR CDR3 was performed with the HTBI primer set. From the multiplex PCR reads, TCRdb called clonotypes with MiXCR, one entry per CDR3 protein. The sample contains approximately 510,000 distinct CDR3 sequences, 40% to 55% of which appear only once.

The V call is TRBV20-1, the J call TRBJ2-7, with 10 bases lining up with TRBD1. Material: peripheral blood or thyroid tissue (not recorded which). The clonotype was recovered from an adult woman with Graves' disease, either hyperthyroidism or ophthalmopathy (not recorded which). The chain's CDR3 is CSAKPGQGTYEQYF. The CDR3 coding sequence is TGCAGTGCTAAACCGGGACAGGGGACCTACGAGCAGTACTTC.